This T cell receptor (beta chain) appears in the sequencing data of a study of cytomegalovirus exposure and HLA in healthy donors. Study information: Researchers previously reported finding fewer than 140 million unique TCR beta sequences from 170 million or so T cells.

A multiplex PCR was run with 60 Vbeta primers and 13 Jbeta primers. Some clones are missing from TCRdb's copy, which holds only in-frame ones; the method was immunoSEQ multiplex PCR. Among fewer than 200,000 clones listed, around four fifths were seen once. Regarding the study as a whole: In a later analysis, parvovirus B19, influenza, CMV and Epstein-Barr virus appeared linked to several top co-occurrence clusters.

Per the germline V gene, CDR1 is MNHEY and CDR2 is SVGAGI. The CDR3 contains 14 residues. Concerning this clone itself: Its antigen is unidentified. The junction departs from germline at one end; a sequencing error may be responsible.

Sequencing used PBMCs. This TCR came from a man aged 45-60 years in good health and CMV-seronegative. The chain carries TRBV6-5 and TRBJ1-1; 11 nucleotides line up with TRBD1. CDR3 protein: CAGSPDRGRAEAFF. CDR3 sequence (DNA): TGTGCCGGCAGTCCGGACAGGGGGCGAGCTGAAGCTTTCTTT.